This entry features one TCR beta chain sequence. Its antigen is not known. With 4 bases removed from V and 3 bases from J, the gap between germline ends came to 19 bases. Per the germline V gene, CDR1 is SNHLY and CDR2 is FYNNEI. CDR3 length equals 16 residues. This sample was included in a study of OX40 agonist ivuxolimab in advanced cancers. Study results and limitations: In the 0.1-3.0 mg/kg groups, partial responders showed among the lowest expansion.

Some clones are missing from TCRdb's copy, which holds only in-frame ones; the method was immunoSEQ multiplex PCR. Altogether 55,000 to 75,000 clones are present, approximately 91% being singletons, with the ten largest covering approximately 4.2%. V and J are TRBV2 and TRBJ2-7; D might be TRBD2 (5 bases). This sample comprised CD4+ or CD8+ T cells sorted from blood, obtained in a trial of the OX40 agonist ivuxolimab. This sequence was found in an adult with an advanced solid tumor such as melanoma, head and neck, liver or kidney cancer. The CDR3 here is CASSVGRPPPYYEQYF. CDR3 bases: TGTGCCAGCAGTGTTGGGAGACCTCCCCCCTACTACGAGCAGTACTTC.